The entry below gives a single T cell receptor beta chain sequence along with its context. These data originate in a study of T cell responses to AZD1222 COVID-19 vaccine. V dropped 3 bases and J dropped 7; count of bases not matched to a gene: 5. Germline V lookup: CDR1 LNHDA, CDR2 SQIVND (reference sequence). This CDR3 region has 14 residues. TCRdb keeps only in-frame clones here, not all; method: immunoSEQ multiplex PCR. The sample comprises around 190,000 clones, roughly nine tenths of which are singletons, and 1.5% to 2% rests with the top ten. The source material was peripheral blood, sampled 28 days after the second AZD1222 dose. This TCR derives from an adult who received the AZD1222 COVID-19 vaccine. The chain couples TRBV19 to TRBJ1-2, with 10 nucleotides matching TRBD1. The DNA of the CDR3 is TGTGCCAGTAGTATCCAGACAGGGGGCGGTGGCTACACCTTC. Encoded protein: CASSIQTGGGGYTF.